These 4 T cell receptor beta chains came from one sample sequenced in a study of blood T cell repertoires in COVID-19. Profiled with immunoSEQ multiplex PCR; TCRdb holds only in-frame clones, not every one. The table includes some 230,000 clones, around 83% detected once. Source material: peripheral blood. The receptors derive from a man aged 45-65 years who had recovered from COVID-19.

The V gene is TRBV18, the J gene TRBJ2-1, with 7 bases aligning to TRBD2. The CDR3 runs to 14 residues. Germline CDR1 reads KGHSH; CDR2 reads LQKENI. V lost 3 bases and J lost 5; bases outside the gene matches: 4. This CDR3 reads CASSPGTTDNEQFF. In DNA, the CDR3 is TGTGCCAGCTCACCGGGGACTACCGACAATGAGCAGTTCTTC.

In nucleotides, the CDR3 is TGTGCCAGCAGCTTGGACAGTCCAAATTCACCCCTCCACTTT. Translating it yields CASSLDSPNSPLHF. The V and J genes are TRBV7-9 and TRBJ1-6, with TRBD1 as a possible D gene (6 bases). V was pared by 3 bases and J by 7 bases, with 10 bases between. The CDR3 sequence is 14 residues long. The germline gives CDR1 SEHNR, CDR2 FQNEAQ (reference sequence).

This chain connects TRBV6-5 to TRBJ1-1, with TRBD1 identical over 10 bases. The CDR3 is 14 residues long. Trimming at V came to 6 bases and at J to 0 bases, leaving 1 base not matched to a gene. In germline, CDR1 is MNHEY, CDR2 SVGAGI. The CDR3 DNA sequence: TGTGCCAGCAGGGGACAGGGGATGAACACTGAAGCTTTCTTT. Its translation: CASRGQGMNTEAFF.

The rearrangement links TRBV3-1 (or the pseudogene TRBV3-2) to TRBJ1-3, with 10 bases fitting TRBD1. V lost 0 bases, J lost 2 bases, and 7 bases stayed unmatched. Germline V lookup: CDR1 LGHDT, CDR2 YNNKEL (reference sequence). CDR3 length equals 18 residues. CDR3 nucleotide sequence: TGTGCCAGCAGCCAAGATGGAATAGGGACAGGGGCTGGAAACACCATATATTTT. Its translation is CASSQDGIGTGAGNTIYF.